The rows below give T cell receptor beta chains drawn from one sample of a study of technical replicates of blood from a few donors. This table comes from immunoSEQ multiplex PCR, and its TCRdb copy is limited to in-frame clones, with some not included. The sample holds 80,000 to 95,000 clones, around 95% seen once. The sequencing sample was made of T cells isolated from PBMCs. The receptors derive from a human donor in good health. Each CDR3 is given with its conserved first and last residue. A D gene is named only where the DNA matches it firmly. Only some rows state a clone size, as once, few, many or a class for expanded clones.

>TRBD2|TRBJ2-1|TRBV7-8|once
TGTGCCAGCAGCTTGGCCAGCGGGACTTTTACCGTAGTACTCGCCTACAATGAGCAGTTCTTC
CASSLASGTFTVVLAYNEQFF
>NA|TRBJ2-1|TRBV5-1|NA
TGCGCCAGCAGCTGGGGGACTAAGGCGGGGACAAGTGAGCAGTTCTTC
CASSWGTKAGTSEQFF
>NA|TRBJ2-7|TRBV6-5|NA
TGTGCCAGCAGTTACGCCGCGGGGGCCGCATACGAGCAGTACTTC
CASSYAAGAAYEQYF
>NA|TRBJ1-2|TRBV6-6|NA
TGTGCCAGCAGTTACGGGGGCGACAACTATGGCTACACCTTC
CASSYGGDNYGYTF
>NA|TRBJ1-2|TRBV2|NA
TGTGCCAGCAGTGAACAGTTCTATGGCTACACCTTC
CASSEQFYGYTF
>TRBD1|TRBJ1-2|TRBV7-6|NA
TGTGCCAGCAGCCCAGGGGGCGCAGGGTATGGCTACACCTTC
CASSPGGAGYGYTF
>TRBD1|TRBJ1-1|TRBV11-2|NA
TGTGCCAGCAGCTCCCGGACAGGGGTAATGCCTGAAGCTTTCTTT
CASSSRTGVMPEAFF
>NA|TRBJ2-7|TRBV7-2|NA
TGTGCCAGCAGCTTTACATCTAGTCACGAGCAGTACTTC
CASSFTSSHEQYF
>NA|TRBJ1-4|TRBV4-1|NA
TGCGCCAGCAGCCAAGGGGCTTTGGTTGCAACTAATGAAAAACTGTTTTTT
CASSQGALVATNEKLFF
>NA|TRBJ1-6|TRBV6-6|NA
TGTGCCAGCCGTGGGACTGGAAGACCCCTCCACTTT
CASRGTGRPLHF
>NA|TRBJ2-1|TRBV27|NA
TGTGCCAGCAGTACTTTCAATGAGCAGTTCTTC
CASSTFNEQFF
>NA|TRBJ2-1|TRBV7-2|NA
TGTGCCAGCAGCTTGAGAAGGGAGAATGAGCAGTTCTTC
CASSLRRENEQFF
>TRBD2|TRBJ2-7|TRBV5-1|NA
TGCGCCAGCAGCTTGGTATCGGGGGGACTGAGCGAGCAGTACTTC
CASSLVSGGLSEQYF
>TRBD1|TRBJ2-7|TRBV7-8|NA
TGTGCCAGCAGCTTATCAACCCGGACAGGGGGTACCGAGCAGTACTTC
CASSLSTRTGGTEQYF
>TRBD1|TRBJ2-4|TRBV5-1|NA
TGCGCCAGCAGCTCAGGACAGGGGAGGGGTAGAGTTTGGGCCAAAAACATTCAGTACTTC
CASSSGQGRGRVWAKNIQYF
>TRBD2|TRBJ2-1|TRBV2|NA
TGTGCCAGCAGTGTTTCCCCCCTACTAGCGGCCCAAGCCTACAATGAGCAGTTCTTC
CASSVSPLLAAQAYNEQFF
>NA|TRBJ2-2|TRBV27|NA
TGTGCCAGCAGTTTAGGGACTGGGGGCACCGGGGAGCTGTTTTTT
CASSLGTGGTGELFF
>TRBD2|TRBJ2-1|TRBV5-4|once
TGTGCCAGCAGCTTGGACGGGACTAGCTACGAGCAGTTCTTC
CASSLDGTSYEQFF
>NA|TRBJ1-1|TRBV27|NA
TGTGCCAGCAGCTTGGGCCCGAACACTGAAGCTTTCTTT
CASSLGPNTEAFF
>NA|TRBJ1-5|TRBV7-2|NA
TGTGCCAGCAGCTTAAGCCAGGGTAACAATCAGCCCCAGCATTTT
CASSLSQGNNQPQHF
>TRBD1|TRBJ1-2|TRBV6-1|NA
TGTGCCAGCATATCGACAGGGACCTATGGCTACACCTTC
CASISTGTYGYTF
>NA|TRBJ1-4|TRBV6-6|once
TGTGCCAGCAGTTACTCTCAGGGCCCGGAGGAAAAACTGTTTTTT
CASSYSQGPEEKLFF
>NA|TRBJ1-1|TRBV20-1|NA
TGCAGTGCCTTCGAGGGGAGGCTAGCTTTCTTT
CSAFEGRLAFF
>TRBD2|TRBJ2-5|TRBV19|NA
TGTGCCAGTACCCCAAGCGGGGGGGCCGGGACCCAGTACTTC
CASTPSGGAGTQYF
>TRBD2|TRBJ2-1|TRBV2|NA
TGTGCCAGCAGTGAATTCGGGACTAGCGGGGCGTCGGTCTTC
CASSEFGTSGASVF
>TRBD1|TRBJ2-6|TRBV27|NA
TGTGCCAGCAGTCCCTGGACAGGATCTGGGGCCAACGTCCTGACTTTC
CASSPWTGSGANVLTF
>TRBD1|TRBJ2-1|TRBV10-2|NA
TGCGCCGGCGGACAGGGGGGGACAAATGAGCAGTTCTTC
CAGGQGGTNEQFF
>TRBD1|TRBJ2-2|TRBV11-3|NA
TGTGCCAGCGCGGTGGGGGCAGGGGGCAGGAGGATATCCGGGGAGCTGTTTTTT
CASAVGAGGRRISGELFF
>TRBD2|TRBJ2-1|TRBV5-4|NA
TGTGCCAGCAGCCAGAGCGGGAGGGATGGTGAGCAGTTCTTC
CASSQSGRDGEQFF